The sequence of this TCR beta chain was determined in a study of CD4+ T cells in melanoma (dated by TCRdb to between 2021 and 2023). Study-level background: Neoantigen-specific CD4+ T cells in human melanoma were investigated in the study.

Donors were patients with melanoma. The paper as a whole reports these results and caveats: Diverse differentiation states were reported to be shown by neoantigen-specific CD4+ T cells in melanoma. Neoantigen-specific CD4+ T cells were reported to be correlated with the function of CD8+ T cells, macrophages and B cells.

This clone has only one observation. Its antigen specificity is not known. Base qualities were left out, and no much larger clone turns up one base away. V sheds 0 bases and J sheds 8 bases, leaving 12 bases between their ends. CDR3 length: 14 amino acids, cysteine to phenylalanine. The read is trimmed to its CDR3 DNA, 42 bases read in frame from base 1. CDR1 SGDLS and CDR2 YYNGEE are derived from the germline V gene. Library method: the immunoSEQ multiplex PCR assay. The table comes from immuneACCESS by way of TCRdb, which keeps in-frame sequences with V and J called. Part of the clones is missing from these tables; in studies checked, under half for an unresolved V gene and the rest for unknown reasons. The sample has around 100,000 clones on record, 92% of them singletons. Together, the top ten hold around 3.3% of the sample.

Sequenced: peripheral blood. The sequence came from a human donor with melanoma. The chain joins TRBV9 to TRBJ2-1, with a tentative D gene TRBD2 over 5 matching bases. The CDR3 in this case is CASSVVPIGDEQFF. The DNA reads TGTGCCAGCAGCGTAGTTCCGATCGGGGATGAGCAGTTCTTC.